This is a list of T cell receptor beta chains from one sample in a study of cytomegalovirus exposure and HLA in healthy donors. Profiled with immunoSEQ multiplex PCR; TCRdb holds only in-frame clones, not every one. The sample holds 150,000 to 180,000 clones, 70% to 85% seen once. Material for sequencing was PBMCs. All receptors come from a woman between 50 and 59 years old in good health and CMV-seropositive. Each CDR3 is given with its conserved first and last residue. The order of the fields is D gene, clone size, V gene, J gene, CDR3 protein, CDR3 DNA. D genes are given only for firm matches. The size entry is marked missing in some rows and otherwise reads once, few, many or a size class.

.	.	TRBV7-9	TRBJ2-5	CASKVGGALETQYF	TGTGCCAGCAAAGTGGGGGGGGCCTTGGAGACCCAGTACTTC
TRBD1	.	TRBV6-5	TRBJ1-4	CASSSTQTGSTEKLFF	TGTGCCAGCAGTTCAACTCAGACAGGGAGTACTGAAAAACTGTTTTTT
TRBD2	.	TRBV9	TRBJ2-1	CASSVGRGDHNEQFF	TGTGCCAGCAGCGTAGGGCGGGGGGACCACAATGAGCAGTTCTTC
.	.	TRBV2	TRBJ1-4	CASSEDSGEKLFF	TGTGCCAGCAGTGAAGACTCTGGTGAAAAACTGTTTTTT
TRBD1	once	TRBV5-1	TRBJ2-7	CASSLFGQGDEQYF	TGCGCCAGCAGCTTGTTTGGACAGGGGGACGAGCAGTACTTC
.	.	TRBV5-6	TRBJ2-7	CASQSGYEQYF	TGTGCCAGCCAATCAGGGTACGAGCAGTACTTC
.	.	TRBV5-1	TRBJ1-4	CASSLTAGMANEKLFF	TGCGCCAGCAGCCTAACTGCAGGGATGGCGAATGAAAAACTGTTTTTT
TRBD1	.	TRBV23-1	TRBJ1-5	CASEPGGKDNQPQHF	TGCGCCAGCGAACCAGGGGGCAAGGACAATCAGCCCCAGCATTTT
.	.	TRBV27	TRBJ1-4	CASSPGWGDEKLFF	TGTGCCAGCAGCCCAGGCTGGGGGGATGAAAAACTGTTTTTT
TRBD1	.	TRBV28	TRBJ2-2	CASSSKTGGTGELFF	TGTGCCAGCAGTTCCAAGACAGGGGGCACCGGGGAGCTGTTTTTT
TRBD1	few	TRBV9	TRBJ2-1	CASSVSTGGYSEQFF	TGTGCCAGCAGCGTAAGTACAGGGGGCTATAGTGAGCAGTTCTTC
.	once	TRBV11-3	TRBJ1-1	CASSLARNTEAFF	TGTGCCAGCAGCTTAGCTAGGAACACTGAAGCTTTCTTT
.	.	TRBV27	TRBJ1-1	CASSLGRGASTEAFF	TGTGCCAGCAGTTTAGGGCGGGGGGCATCTACTGAAGCTTTCTTT
TRBD1	.	TRBV7-9	TRBJ1-1	CASSLVRGQAFF	TGTGCCAGCAGCTTAGTTAGGGGGCAAGCTTTCTTT
TRBD1	few	TRBV19	TRBJ1-4	CASKDRSEKLFF	TGTGCCAGCAAGGACAGGAGTGAAAAACTGTTTTTT
TRBD2	.	TRBV6-5	TRBJ2-1	CASSPGTTNEQFF	TGTGCCAGCAGCCCTGGGACTACCAATGAGCAGTTCTTC
.	.	TRBV5-6	TRBJ2-7	CASTSGTFPYEQYF	TGTGCCAGTACCTCCGGGACTTTTCCCTACGAGCAGTACTTC
.	.	TRBV27	TRBJ1-4	CASSSLDARELFF	TGTGCCAGCAGTTCGCTGGACGCGAGGGAACTGTTTTTT
TRBD1	.	TRBV7-9	TRBJ2-1	CASSRGPGQGRNEQFF	TGTGCCAGCAGCAGAGGTCCGGGACAGGGTAGGAATGAGCAGTTCTTC
TRBD1	.	TRBV7-9	TRBJ2-3	CASSPQGVWSTDTQYF	TGTGCCAGCAGCCCCCAGGGGGTTTGGAGCACAGATACGCAGTATTTT
.	.	TRBV11-3	TRBJ2-3	CASSPSRLEDTQYF	TGTGCCAGCAGCCCAAGCAGACTAGAAGATACGCAGTATTTT
.	.	TRBV7-2	TRBJ2-3	CASSLAGQITDTQYF	TGTGCCAGCAGCTTAGCGGGGCAGATCACAGATACGCAGTATTTT
TRBD2	once	TRBV5-6	TRBJ2-3	CASSFPSSGVGDTQYF	TGTGCCAGCAGCTTCCCATCTAGCGGGGTTGGAGATACGCAGTATTTT
.	once	TRBV6-6	TRBJ2-1	CASSFDISRDEQFF	TGTGCCAGCAGTTTCGACATAAGTCGCGATGAGCAGTTCTTC
.	.	TRBV23-1	TRBJ2-7	CASSQSLSYEQYF	TGCGCCAGCAGTCAATCGTTGAGCTACGAGCAGTACTTC
.	once	TRBV9	TRBJ2-1	CASSVGGGTNLVHEQFF	TGTGCCAGCAGCGTAGGAGGGGGGACTAATCTGGTCCATGAGCAGTTCTTC
TRBD2	.	TRBV30	TRBJ2-3	CAWSVGGGATDTQYF	TGTGCCTGGAGTGTAGGCGGGGGAGCCACAGATACGCAGTATTTT
TRBD1	.	TRBV9	TRBJ1-4	CASTRDPGTGAEKLFF	TGTGCCAGCACCCGTGACCCCGGGACAGGAGCTGAAAAACTGTTTTTT
.	once	TRBV10-2	TRBJ2-7	CASSEAGPYEQYF	TGCGCCAGCAGTGAGGCAGGTCCCTACGAGCAGTACTTC
.	.	TRBV11-2	TRBJ1-3	CASSLGGPGNTIYF	TGTGCCAGCAGCCTCGGGGGGCCTGGAAACACCATATATTTT
TRBD1	.	TRBV7-2	TRBJ2-2	CASSAGTGVAGELFF	TGTGCCAGCAGCGCTGGGACAGGGGTAGCTGGGGAGCTGTTTTTT
.	.	TRBV5-6	TRBJ2-7	CASSSGPTYEQYF	TGTGCCAGCAGCTCGGGTCCAACCTACGAGCAGTACTTC
TRBD2	.	TRBV6-5	TRBJ2-5	CASRLAGGVGETQYF	TGTGCCAGCAGGCTAGCGGGGGGCGTGGGAGAGACCCAGTACTTC
.	.	TRBV30	TRBJ2-1	CAWSGSFRDNEQFF	TGTGCCTGGAGTGGCAGTTTCCGTGACAATGAGCAGTTCTTC
.	few	TRBV28	TRBJ1-2	CASSFPINYGYTF	TGTGCCAGCAGTTTCCCTATTAACTATGGCTACACCTTC
TRBD1	.	TRBV19	TRBJ1-5	CASSLGTGNNQPQHF	TGTGCCAGTAGCCTCGGGACAGGTAACAATCAGCCCCAGCATTTT
.	.	TRBV25-1	TRBJ2-3	CASSDRGGAADTQYF	TGTGCCAGCAGTGACCGAGGAGGGGCCGCAGATACGCAGTATTTT
TRBD2	.	TRBV30	TRBJ2-3	CAWRASGVDTQYF	TGTGCCTGGAGGGCTAGCGGGGTTGATACGCAGTATTTT
.	.	TRBV6-5	TRBJ1-1	CASSVRGSGNTEAFF	TGTGCCAGCAGTGTTAGGGGCTCCGGGAACACTGAAGCTTTCTTT
TRBD1	few	TRBV5-1	TRBJ1-1	CASSFGQGRFAEAFF	TGCGCCAGCAGTTTCGGACAGGGGCGATTCGCTGAAGCTTTCTTT
TRBD1	.	TRBV27	TRBJ1-4	CASSPGTGNEKLFF	TGTGCCAGCAGTCCGGGGACAGGGAATGAAAAACTGTTTTTT
.	.	TRBV5-6	TRBJ1-1	CASSRGHGNTEAFF	TGTGCCAGCAGCCGGGGACACGGGAACACTGAAGCTTTCTTT
.	.	TRBV19	TRBJ1-1	CASTFPRGGKNTEAFF	TGTGCCAGTACTTTCCCCAGAGGCGGGAAGAACACTGAAGCTTTCTTT
TRBD1	.	TRBV9	TRBJ2-2	CASSPQGDTGELFF	TGTGCCAGCAGCCCACAGGGGGACACCGGGGAGCTGTTTTTT
TRBD1	.	TRBV4-3	TRBJ2-7	CASSPGTGGSVRQYF	TGCGCCAGCAGCCCTGGGACAGGGGGATCTGTAAGGCAATACTTC
.	.	TRBV5-1	TRBJ1-3	CASSRGGDLRNTIYF	TGCGCCAGCAGCCGGGGCGGGGACCTAAGGAACACCATATATTTT
.	.	TRBV9	TRBJ1-4	CASSGRGWRNEKLFF	TGTGCCAGCAGCGGAAGGGGGTGGAGAAATGAAAAACTGTTTTTT
.	.	TRBV6-5	TRBJ1-1	CASSNGPGGRTEAFF	TGTGCCAGCAGTAATGGACCGGGGGGGAGGACTGAAGCTTTCTTT